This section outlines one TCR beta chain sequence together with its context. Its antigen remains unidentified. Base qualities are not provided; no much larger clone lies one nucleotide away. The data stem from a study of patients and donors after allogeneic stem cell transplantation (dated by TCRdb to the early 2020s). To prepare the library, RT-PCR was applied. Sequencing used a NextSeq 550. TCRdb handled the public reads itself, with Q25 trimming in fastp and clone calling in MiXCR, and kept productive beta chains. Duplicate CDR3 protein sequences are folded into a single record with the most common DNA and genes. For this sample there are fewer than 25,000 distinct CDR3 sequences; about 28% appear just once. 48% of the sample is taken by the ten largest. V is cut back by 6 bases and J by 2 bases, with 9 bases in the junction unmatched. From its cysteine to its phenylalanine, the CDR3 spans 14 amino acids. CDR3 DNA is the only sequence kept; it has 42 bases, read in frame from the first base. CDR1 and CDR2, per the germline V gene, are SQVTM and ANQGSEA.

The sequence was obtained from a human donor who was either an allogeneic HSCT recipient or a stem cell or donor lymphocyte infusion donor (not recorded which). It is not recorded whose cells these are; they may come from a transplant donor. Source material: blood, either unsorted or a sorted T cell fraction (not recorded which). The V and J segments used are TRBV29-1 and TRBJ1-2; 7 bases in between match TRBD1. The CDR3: CSVLEGQVNYGYTF. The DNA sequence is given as TGCAGCGTCCTCGAAGGACAGGTCAACTATGGCTACACCTTC.